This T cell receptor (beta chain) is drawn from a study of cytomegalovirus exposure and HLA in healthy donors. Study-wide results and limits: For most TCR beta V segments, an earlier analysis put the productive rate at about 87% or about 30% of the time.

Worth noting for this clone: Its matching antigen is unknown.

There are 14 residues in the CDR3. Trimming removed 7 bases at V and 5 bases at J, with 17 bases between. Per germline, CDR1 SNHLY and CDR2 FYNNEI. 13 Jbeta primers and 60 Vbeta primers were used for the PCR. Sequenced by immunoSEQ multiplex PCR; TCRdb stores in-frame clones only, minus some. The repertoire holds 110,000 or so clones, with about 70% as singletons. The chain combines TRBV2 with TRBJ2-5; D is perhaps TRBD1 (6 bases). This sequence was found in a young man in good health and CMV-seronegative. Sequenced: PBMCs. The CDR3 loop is CASIQMGAQETQYF. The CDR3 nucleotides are TGTGCCAGCATCCAAATGGGGGCCCAGGAGACCCAGTACTTC. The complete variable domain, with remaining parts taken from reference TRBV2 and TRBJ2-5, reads EPEVTQTPSHQVTQMGQEVILRCVPISNHLYFYWYRQILGQKVEFLVSFYNNEISEKSEIFDDQFSVERPDGSNFTLKIRSTKLEDSAMYFCASIQMGAQETQYFGPGTRLLVL.